This T cell receptor (beta chain) was documented in a study of blood T cells in healthy people across ages. Study-wide results and limits: When one million T cells were used, diversity estimates were thought to be underestimates. Per million T cells, TCR beta diversity dropped roughly linearly as age increased.

Primed by a sample-barcoded 5' primer and a J-beta primer mix, a second PCR proceeded for roughly 7 to 11 cycles. TCRdb processed the 5' RACE reads anew with MiXCR; each CDR3 protein has one entry. The profile covers approximately 1.5 million distinct CDR3 sequences, with less than 45% appearing a single time and about 4.1% taken by the ten largest. In germline, CDR1 is SNHLY, CDR2 FYNNEI. The CDR3 has 16 amino acids. Trimming at V came to 6 bases and at J to 2 bases, leaving 13 bases not matched to a gene. Notes on this clonotype: Its antigen remains unknown.

Each sample yielded at least 6.5 million isolated PBMCs. The origin of this receptor is a woman under 30 in good health. The sample taken for sequencing was blood. The chain is built from TRBV2 and TRBJ2-7; 7 nucleotides match TRBD1. CDR3: CASSGDRDSWTYEQYF. DNA of the CDR3: TGTGCCAGCAGCGGGGACCGGGACAGTTGGACCTACGAGCAGTACTTC.